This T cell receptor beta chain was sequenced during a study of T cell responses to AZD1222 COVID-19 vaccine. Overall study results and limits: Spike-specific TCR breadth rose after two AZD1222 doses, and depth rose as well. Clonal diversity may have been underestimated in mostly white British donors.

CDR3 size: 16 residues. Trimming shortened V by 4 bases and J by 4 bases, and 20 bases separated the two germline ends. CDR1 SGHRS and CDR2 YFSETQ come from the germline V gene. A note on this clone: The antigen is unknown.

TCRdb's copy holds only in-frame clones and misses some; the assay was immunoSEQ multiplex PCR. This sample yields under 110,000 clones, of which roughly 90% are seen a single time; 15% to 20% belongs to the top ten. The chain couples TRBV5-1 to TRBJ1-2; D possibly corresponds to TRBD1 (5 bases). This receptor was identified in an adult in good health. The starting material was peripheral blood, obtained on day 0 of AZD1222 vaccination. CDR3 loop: CASSGGARGWSYGYTF. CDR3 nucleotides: TGCGCCAGCAGCGGCGGGGCCCGGGGCTGGAGCTATGGCTACACCTTC.